These T cell receptor beta chains were read from a single sample in a study of a mutant IDH1 vaccine in newly diagnosed glioma. These TCRs' antigens remain unknown. TCRdb's copy holds only in-frame clones and misses some; the assay was immunoSEQ multiplex PCR. The table includes about 55,000 clones, over 70% detected once. The sample consisted of PBMCs, taken from a glioma patient whose treatment included an IDH1 peptide vaccine. The receptors come from a middle-aged man with glioma. CDR3s leave out the opening cysteine and the closing phenylalanine or tryptophan. Fields, in order: clone size, J gene, V gene, CDR3 protein. Expanded clones are given a class, and other clones once, few, many or no size at all.

NA TRBJ2-1 TRBV9 ASSATSYNEQF
NA TRBJ1-1 TRBV5-1 ASSFLTGSNTEAF
NA TRBJ1-2 TRBV5-6 ASSLVGAVGYT
once TRBJ2-5 TRBV6-1 ASSVIARQETQY
NA TRBJ2-2 TRBV5-1 ASTLQNTGELF
NA TRBJ1-2 TRBV7-2 ASSYQGYDYT
NA TRBJ1-5 TRBV2 ASSVPSGNNQPQH
NA TRBJ2-6 TRBV30 AFDHPSGANVLT
NA TRBJ1-2 TRBV30 AWSKGTGAAGGGYT
NA TRBJ2-7 TRBV11-2 ASSLVWERASGTYEQY
NA TRBJ2-3 TRBV2 ASRTSASDTQY
NA TRBJ2-3 TRBV5-1 ASSAGPPGSSTDTQY
NA TRBJ2-5 TRBV25-1 ASSEQVGGGSQY
NA TRBJ2-3 TRBV6-1 ASSERHGDTQY
NA TRBJ1-6 TRBV19 ASSTRGGNSPLH
once TRBJ2-7 TRBV19 ASSMPGQGWYEQY
NA TRBJ2-7 TRBV7-9 ASSSGETYEQY
few TRBJ2-6 TRBV30 AWLREAGANVLT
NA TRBJ2-5 TRBV29-1 SVEGGRGQLETQY
NA TRBJ2-1 TRBV5-1 ASSPDTNNEQF
NA TRBJ2-7 TRBV5-4 ASSLGTSGSYEQY
NA TRBJ2-3 TRBV19 ASSIGSSGGSDTQY
few TRBJ2-1 TRBV5-5 ASSLLPYNEQF
NA TRBJ2-1 TRBV2 ASSDRHIYNEQF
once TRBJ2-7 TRBV6-1 ASSLTGTGRYEQY
NA TRBJ2-2 TRBV5-6 ASSVLETYLTGELF
NA TRBJ1-6 TRBV10-2 ASSEIGGQSNSPLH
few TRBJ2-1 TRBV9 ASSASGTKRNEQF
NA TRBJ2-2 TRBV7-2 ASSLSMWQGATSGELF
NA TRBJ1-1 TRBV6-5 ASREGFLNTEAF
NA TRBJ2-1 TRBV7-3 ASSPSQTVYNEQF
few TRBJ2-5 TRBV10-3 AISPVVAGGQETQY
NA TRBJ1-2 TRBV29-1 SVLDAPGGDYGYT
once TRBJ2-2 TRBV4-1 ASSPPPPTGNTGELF
NA TRBJ2-1 TRBV4-1 ASTGGNEQF
NA TRBJ2-7 TRBV18 ASSPSGVSEQY
once TRBJ1-5 TRBV6-1 ASSEGTGFSQPQH
NA TRBJ1-1 TRBV5-6 ASSLPPTGMNTEAF
NA TRBJ2-4 TRBV6-5 ASSYSMGGPNIQY
NA TRBJ2-7 TRBV29-1 SVEAPGQRGAKGSAYEQY
NA TRBJ2-1 TRBV5-4 ASSVSIYNEQF
NA TRBJ1-1 TRBV2 ASSYRANTEAF
NA TRBJ2-5 TRBV2 ASSRAPGETQY
NA TRBJ2-7 TRBV7-2 ASSLVGGTYEQY
NA TRBJ2-5 TRBV7-9 ASSRGIAGETQY
NA TRBJ1-5 TRBV7-2 ASGVIQPQH
NA TRBJ1-6 TRBV7-9 ASSLAALGDSPLH
NA TRBJ2-7 TRBV4-2 ASSHGTSGSYEQY
NA TRBJ1-5 TRBV5-1 ASSLGRDQPQH
few TRBJ1-4 TRBV19 ASSEDTTSREKLF
few TRBJ2-7 TRBV23-1 ASTLSDMRESNAYEQY
NA TRBJ1-5 TRBV2 ASILDLGKSQPQH